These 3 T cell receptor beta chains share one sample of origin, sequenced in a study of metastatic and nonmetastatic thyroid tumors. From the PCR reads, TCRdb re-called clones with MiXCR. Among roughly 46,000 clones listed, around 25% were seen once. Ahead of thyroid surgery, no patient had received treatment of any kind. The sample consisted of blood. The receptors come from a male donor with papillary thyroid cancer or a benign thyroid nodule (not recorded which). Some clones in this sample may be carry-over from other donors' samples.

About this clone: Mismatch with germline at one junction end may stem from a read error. The CDR3 bases are TGTGCCAGCAGCGCTAGCGGTAGTAACTACGAGCATTACTTC. This gives the protein CASSASGSNYEHYF. V gene TRBV9 combines with J gene TRBJ2-7; 7 bases fit TRBD2. The germline V gene encodes CDR1 SGDLS and CDR2 YYNGEE. This CDR3 comprises 14 residues. The full variable domain, with the rest looked up from reference TRBV9 and TRBJ2-7, is DSGVTQTPKHLITATGQRVTLRCSPRSGDLSVYWYQQSLDQGLQFLIQYYNGEERAKGNILERFSAQQFPDLHSELNLSSLELGDSALYFCASSASGSNYEHYFGPGTRLTVT.

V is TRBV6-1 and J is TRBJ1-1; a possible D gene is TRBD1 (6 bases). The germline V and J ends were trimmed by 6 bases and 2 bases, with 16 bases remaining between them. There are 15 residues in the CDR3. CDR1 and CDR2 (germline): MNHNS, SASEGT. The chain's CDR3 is CASSSGRGLNTEAFF. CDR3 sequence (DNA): TGTGCCAGCAGCTCAGGCAGGGGCTTAAACACTGAAGCTTTCTTT.

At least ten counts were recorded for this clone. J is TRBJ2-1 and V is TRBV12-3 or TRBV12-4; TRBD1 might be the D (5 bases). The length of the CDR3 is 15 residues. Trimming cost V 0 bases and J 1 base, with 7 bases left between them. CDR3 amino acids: CASSLAGPSYNEQFF. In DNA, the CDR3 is TGTGCCAGCAGTTTAGCGGGGCCGTCCTACAATGAGCAGTTCTTC.